One sample yielded the 32 T cell receptor beta chains listed below, sequenced in a study of blood T cell repertoires in COVID-19. Some clones are missing from TCRdb's copy, which holds only in-frame ones; the method was immunoSEQ multiplex PCR. Here the sample spans about 250,000 clones, around 84% being singletons. The sample comprised PBMCs or T cells enriched from blood (not recorded which). The receptors stem from a woman in her fifties or sixties who had been exposed to COVID-19.

The J gene is TRBJ2-6, the V gene TRBV6-2 or TRBV6-3; 7 bases map to TRBD2. CDR1 is MNHEY, CDR2 SVGEGT, per germline. Trimming cost V 5 bases and J 2 bases; bases outside gene matches: 6. The CDR3 has 16 residues. CDR3 sequence reads: CASSRTGGTGANVLTF. The CDR3 bases are TGTGCCAGCAGTCGGACCGGGGGGACTGGGGCCAACGTCCTGACTTTC.

The genes are TRBV5-1 and TRBJ2-1, with 11 bases matching TRBD2. Per germline, CDR1 SGHRS and CDR2 YFSETQ. There are 15 residues in the CDR3. V shed 5 bases and J 1 base; nucleotides not matched to a gene: 2. In DNA, the CDR3 is TGCGCCAGCAGGGCTAGCGGGGGGTCCTACAATGAGCAGTTCTTC. Translated, it gives CASRASGGSYNEQFF.

V and J are TRBV7-2 and TRBJ1-2, with 9 nucleotides matching TRBD1. Germline CDR1 reads SGHTA; CDR2 reads FQGNSA. CDR3 length equals 14 residues. Trimming at V came to 5 bases and at J to 8 bases, leaving 9 bases not matched to a gene. The CDR3 bases are TGTGCCAGCAGCCCGGAGGGACAGGGCGCAGGCTACACCTTC. Amino acids: CASSPEGQGAGYTF.

For the CDR3, the DNA is TGCAGCGTCCAAGGGGGAGACAGGCCCCAAGCCTACGAGCAGTACTTC. It yields the protein CSVQGGDRPQAYEQYF. The V call is TRBV29-1, the J call TRBJ2-7, with a weak D call TRBD1 (6 bases). This CDR3 has 16 residues. Germline assignment: CDR1 SQVTM and CDR2 ANQGSEA. V was cut by 6 bases and J by 2 bases, with 23 bases left in between.

The rearrangement joins TRBV18 to TRBJ2-5; TRBD1 aligns across 8 bases. J lost 6 bases, V lost 4 bases, and 10 bases had no gene match. The CDR3 runs 15 residues. Per the germline V gene, CDR1 is KGHSH and CDR2 is LQKENI. As DNA, the CDR3 is TGTGCCAGCTCACTCACGACAGGGGCGTCACAGACCCAGTACTTC. Translation gives CASSLTTGASQTQYF.

V gene TRBV7-8 combines with J gene TRBJ2-6; D is unresolved. V gave up 6 bases and J gave up 0 bases, with 6 bases separating them. Per germline, CDR1 SGHVS and CDR2 FQNEAQ. This CDR3 has 14 residues. The chain's CDR3 is CASSRVSGANVLTF. The CDR3 bases are TGTGCCAGCAGTAGAGTCTCTGGGGCCAACGTCCTGACTTTC. The complete variable domain, with remaining parts taken from reference TRBV7-8 and TRBJ2-6, reads GAGVSQSPRYKVAKRGQDVALRCDPISGHVSLFWYQQALGQGPEFLTYFQNEAQLDKSGLPSDRFFAERPEGSVSTLKIQRTQQEDSAVYLCASSRVSGANVLTFGAGSRLTVL.

The gene calls are TRBV13 and TRBJ1-2; TRBD1 is a possible D gene (5 bases). The CDR3 loop spans 18 amino acids. Trimming removed 2 bases at V and 2 bases at J, with 21 bases between. CDR1 PRHDT and CDR2 FYEKMQ come from the germline V gene (reference sequence). The CDR3 spells CASSLSGMGQDGNYGYTF. As DNA, the CDR3 is TGTGCCAGCAGCTTAAGTGGGATGGGGCAGGATGGGAACTATGGCTACACCTTC.

The J gene is TRBJ1-2, the V gene TRBV9; 7 bases are shared with TRBD1. Germline values: CDR1 SGDLS, CDR2 YYNGEE. The CDR3 spans 11 residues. The trim removed 3 bases at V and 11 bases at J, leaving 4 bases unmatched. Written as DNA, the CDR3 is TGTGCCAGCAGCGCCGACAGGGAGTACACCTTC. Protein sequence: CASSADREYTF.

The V gene is TRBV12-3 or TRBV12-4, the J gene TRBJ2-7, with D possibly being TRBD1 (5 bases). The CDR3 runs 13 residues. V lost 4 bases and J lost 1, with 8 bases in between. For the CDR3, the DNA is TGTGCCAGCAGTTCGACAGATTCCTACGAGCAGTACTTC. Its translation is CASSSTDSYEQYF.

The chain carries TRBV27 and TRBJ1-5, with TRBD1 as a possible D gene (5 bases). Trimming removed 5 bases at V and 3 bases at J, with 17 bases between. The CDR3 consists of 16 residues. CDR1 is MNHEY and CDR2 is SMNVEV in the germline V gene (reference sequence). This chain's CDR3 is CASSPSGGKVNQPQHF. The DNA for the CDR3 is TGTGCCAGCAGTCCTAGTGGGGGGAAAGTCAATCAGCCCCAGCATTTT.

This clone was counted once. CDR3 loop: CASSLVPGHTYEQYF. DNA for the CDR3: TGTGCCAGCAGCTTAGTTCCGGGACATACCTACGAGCAGTACTTC. This chain connects TRBV7-2 to TRBJ2-7; the D gene is possibly TRBD1 (6 bases). Germline CDR1 SGHTA, CDR2 FQGNSA. Trimming left V 1 base short and J 2 bases short, with 12 bases between. The CDR3 runs to 15 residues.

CDR3 protein: CAIRGQGSYGYTF. DNA for the CDR3: TGTGCCATCAGGGGACAGGGAAGCTATGGCTACACCTTC. The chain carries TRBV10-3 and TRBJ1-2; TRBD1 agrees at 9 bases. V gave up 6 bases and J gave up 4 bases; unmatched junction bases: 3. Germline V CDR1 and CDR2: ENHRY, SYGVKD. The CDR3 contains 13 residues.

This clone was recorded many times. The rearrangement uses TRBV5-1 and TRBJ2-1; D possibly corresponds to TRBD1 (5 bases). Trimming removed 2 bases from V and 10 bases from J, with 13 bases in between. The CDR3 loop spans 13 amino acids. The germline CDR1 and CDR2 sequences are SGHRS and YFSETQ. Here the CDR3 DNA reads TGCGCCAGCAGCTTAAGACAGACCGGCGAGCAGTTCTTC. Residues: CASSLRQTGEQFF.

This clone has only one observation. The CDR3 protein is CASSLQGSNTGELFF. CDR3 DNA: TGTGCCAGCAGCCTCCAGGGCTCGAACACCGGGGAGCTGTTTTTT. The chain combines TRBV6-5 with TRBJ2-2; D is possibly TRBD1 (5 bases). The CDR3 spans 15 residues. CDR1 is MNHEY, CDR2 SVGAGI, per germline. V lost 6 bases and J 0 bases, leaving 11 bases between the germline ends.

The chain links TRBV28 to TRBJ2-7; D is unclear. The V gene lost 6 bases and the J gene lost 5 bases, with 17 bases spanning the gap. The CDR3 runs to 14 residues. Looked up from germline, CDR1 is MDHEN and CDR2 is SYDVKM. This CDR3 is CASSTPSTDHEQYF. In DNA form, the CDR3 reads TGTGCCAGCAGCACCCCTTCGACTGACCACGAGCAGTACTTC.

The genes are TRBV7-2 and TRBJ1-1; perhaps TRBD1 as D (5 bases). The V gene's germline CDR1 is SGHTA and CDR2 FQGNSA. V lost 4 bases and J lost 3, with 12 bases in between. The CDR3 contains 14 residues. Written as DNA, the CDR3 is TGTGCCAGCAGCTCGCCTCGCAGGGACACTGAAGCTTTCTTT. This gives the protein CASSSPRRDTEAFF.

The rearrangement joins TRBV29-1 to TRBJ2-2; 8 positions match TRBD1. Trimming removed 7 bases from V and 0 bases from J; junction bases left unmatched: 7. The CDR3 length is 15 residues. The germline CDR1 and CDR2 sequences are SQVTM and ANQGSEA. Written as DNA, the CDR3 is TGCAGCGCCCATGGGGACAGGTCGAACACCGGGGAGCTGTTTTTT. Protein: CSAHGDRSNTGELFF.

The chain carries TRBV5-1 and TRBJ2-5, with D possibly TRBD1 on 5 matching bases. Germline V gene lookup returns CDR1 SGHRS and CDR2 YFSETQ. The ends were cut back, 6 bases at V and 2 bases at J, with 14 bases in the middle. The CDR3 loop spans 14 amino acids. CDR3 loop: CASTTDSPQETQYF. The CDR3 region has the DNA TGCGCCAGCACCACCGACAGCCCACAAGAGACCCAGTACTTC.

The CDR3 DNA follows: TGTGCCAGCAGTCTGGGGGCTGACTATGGCTACACCTTC. It is translated as CASSLGADYGYTF. V is TRBV12-3 or TRBV12-4 and J is TRBJ1-2; D perhaps matches TRBD1 (6 bases). Between the trimmed V and J ends, which lost 5 bases and 3 bases, there was a span of 10 bases. The CDR3 spans 13 residues.

The chain recombines TRBV6-1 with TRBJ2-1; weak D call: TRBD1 (6 bases). Trimming pared 1 base from V and 5 bases from J, leaving 15 bases between. CDR1 is MNHNS and CDR2 is SASEGT in the germline V gene. The length of the CDR3 is 16 residues. The CDR3 loop is CASSEGDRWVDNEQFF. The DNA for the CDR3 is TGTGCCAGCAGTGAAGGCGACAGGTGGGTTGACAATGAGCAGTTCTTC.

This chain joins TRBV18 and TRBJ2-3; 7 bases are shared with TRBD2. V gave up 6 bases and J gave up 3 bases; unmatched junction bases: 3. There are 13 residues in the CDR3. Germline V gene lookup returns CDR1 KGHSH and CDR2 LQKENI. Here the CDR3 reads CASSLGGTDTQYF. The CDR3 DNA reads as TGTGCCAGCTCCCTGGGAGGGACAGATACGCAGTATTTT.

The chain joins TRBV6-4 to TRBJ2-4, with 11 bases identical to TRBD2. Germline V gene sequence: CDR1 MRHNA, CDR2 SNTAGT. V dropped 5 bases and J dropped 0; count of bases not matched to a gene: 9. This CDR3 is built from 18 residues. CDR3 bases: TGTGCCAGCAGTAAACCGGGACTAGCGGATACAGCCAAAAACATTCAGTACTTC. Translation: CASSKPGLADTAKNIQYF.

The sample holds a few counts of this clone. The chain links TRBV11-2 to TRBJ1-1, with D uncertain. CDR1 and CDR2 (germline): SGHAT, FQNNGV. V was cut by 5 bases and J by 7 bases, with 14 bases left in between. This CDR3 is built from 13 residues. Written as DNA, the CDR3 is TGTGCCAGCAGCGTACGGAGTTCTCTTGAAGCTTTCTTT. Its translation: CASSVRSSLEAFF.

This rearrangement joins TRBV24-1 to TRBJ2-1; 12 bases line up with TRBD2. The CDR3 consists of 17 residues. Germline CDR1 reads KGHDR; CDR2 reads SFDVKD. With 2 bases clipped from V and 7 bases from J, the junction kept 8 bases outside the gene matches. The CDR3 loop reads CATSDSLAGGPKNEQFF. CDR3 bases: TGTGCCACCAGTGATTCTCTAGCGGGGGGGCCGAAAAATGAGCAGTTCTTC.

Details on this clone: At one of its ends the junction is not consistent with the germline gene, which may arise from a read error. CDR3 in amino acids: CASSLRGDMARNF. In nucleotides, the CDR3 is TGTGCCAGCAGCTTGAGGGGTGATATGGCTCGTAACTTC. This rearrangement joins TRBV5-4 to TRBJ1-2, with a tentative D call TRBD1 (5 bases). This CDR3 is 13 amino acids long. The germline gives CDR1 SGHNT, CDR2 YYREEE (reference sequence).

This chain joins TRBV6-4 and TRBJ2-1, with D perhaps matching TRBD2 (7 bases). Germline CDR1 MRHNA, CDR2 SNTAGT. The CDR3 is 15 amino acids. V lost 3 bases and J lost 1, with 10 bases in between. The CDR3 loop reads CASSEGGASYNEQFF. CDR3 nucleotides: TGTGCCAGCAGTGAGGGGGGGGCTTCCTACAATGAGCAGTTCTTC.

This clone has only one observation. This rearrangement joins TRBV6-5 to TRBJ2-5; D is uncertain. The V gene's germline CDR1 is MNHEY and CDR2 SVGAGI. The V and J ends lost 7 bases and 2 bases respectively, with 11 bases between them. The CDR3 runs to 13 residues. The CDR3 nucleotides are TGTGCCAGCACGGGTTTTCGGCAAGAGACCCAGTACTTC. This translates into CASTGFRQETQYF.

This clone has only one observation. The rearrangement uses TRBV7-8 and TRBJ2-4, with 8 bases identical to TRBD2. The ends lost 1 base at V and 6 bases at J; junction bases unmatched: 8. Germline assignment: CDR1 SGHVS and CDR2 FQNEAQ. The CDR3 runs to 16 residues. The CDR3 spells CASSLDSGGPGNIQYF. In DNA, the CDR3 is TGTGCCAGCAGCTTAGACTCGGGGGGGCCAGGAAACATTCAGTACTTC.

The V call is TRBV5-5, the J call TRBJ1-2; TRBD1 matches at 9 bases. The CDR3 contains 16 residues. V was clipped by 3 bases and J by 3 bases; unmatched bases: 9. From germline, CDR1 is SGHKS and CDR2 YYEKEE (reference sequence). The CDR3 DNA is TGTGCCAGCAGCTCCTTACCGGGACAGGGCGACTATGGCTACACCTTC. Amino acids: CASSSLPGQGDYGYTF.

This clone was detected once. V is TRBV5-4 and J is TRBJ2-5; 8 bases are a match to TRBD2. Germline assignment: CDR1 SGHNT and CDR2 YYREEE (reference sequence). V dropped 4 bases and J dropped 5; count of bases not matched to a gene: 10. The CDR3 length is 15 residues. CDR3 residues: CASSGGGLSEETQYF. Here the CDR3 DNA reads TGTGCCAGCAGCGGCGGGGGGCTCTCGGAGGAGACCCAGTACTTC.

This clone was seen a few times. The chain links TRBV9 to TRBJ1-1; tentatively, D is TRBD1 (5 bases). This CDR3 is built from 15 residues. V lost 0 bases and J 2 bases, leaving 11 bases between the germline ends. CDR1 SGDLS and CDR2 YYNGEE come from the germline V gene. The CDR3 protein is CASSVEGRANTEAFF. CDR3 coding DNA: TGTGCCAGCAGCGTAGAAGGCAGGGCCAACACTGAAGCTTTCTTT.

V usage is TRBV19 and J usage is TRBJ1-5; D remains ambiguous. This CDR3 is built from 12 residues. CDR1 is LNHDA, CDR2 SQIVND, per germline (reference sequence). Deletions cut 10 bases from V and 4 bases from J, with 11 bases between. This CDR3 is CATHSANQPQHF. The DNA for the CDR3 is TGTGCCACCCACAGTGCGAATCAGCCCCAGCATTTT.